This is a list of T cell receptor beta chains from one sample in a study of T cells after yellow fever vaccination. One entry per CDR3 protein, called by TCRdb with MiXCR from the 5' RACE reads. Among almost 600,000 distinct CDR3 sequences listed, about 13% were seen once. The sequencing used PBMCs, collected on the day of the yellow fever booster vaccination. Source of these receptors: a man younger than 40 who received the YFV17D yellow fever vaccine. The CDR3 runs from the conserved cysteine through the conserved F or W. The D gene is left open where the match is weak. Not every row has a clone size; where given, it reads once, few, many or a size class.

TRBD1 | TRBJ2-7 | NA | TRBV11-2 | TGTGCCAGCAGCCCAATCAAATACAGGGGTTCCTACGAGCAGTACTTC | CASSPIKYRGSYEQYF
NA | TRBJ2-1 | NA | TRBV5-1 | TGCGCCAGCAGCTTGACCGGTCGCGGGGTCAATGAGCAGTTCTTC | CASSLTGRGVNEQFF
NA | TRBJ2-2 | NA | TRBV2 | TGTGCCAGCAGTGAGGAGGGGAGCACCGGGGAGCTGTTTTTT | CASSEEGSTGELFF
NA | TRBJ2-7 | NA | TRBV5-1 | TGCGCCAGCAGCTTGGTTCCACAGAGCTCCTACGAGCAGTACTTC | CASSLVPQSSYEQYF
NA | TRBJ2-1 | few | TRBV2 | TGTGCCAGCAGTGAAATGCAGGGGAGCTCCTACAATGAGCAGTTCTTC | CASSEMQGSSYNEQFF
TRBD1 | TRBJ2-5 | few | TRBV20-1 | TGCAGTGCTAAGACAGGGCGAGAGACCCAGTACTTC | CSAKTGRETQYF
TRBD1 | TRBJ1-5 | NA | TRBV19 | TGTGCCAGTGGGGGGACAGGGAATCAGCCCCAGCATTTT | CASGGTGNQPQHF
TRBD1 | TRBJ1-1 | NA | TRBV20-1 | TGCAGTGCTCCTGACAGGGTGGACACTGAAGCTTTCTTT | CSAPDRVDTEAFF
NA | TRBJ2-7 | NA | TRBV5-1 | TGCGCCAGCAGAACTAGCAGGGGCTACGAGCAGTACTTC | CASRTSRGYEQYF
NA | TRBJ2-1 | NA | TRBV7-3 | TGTGCCAGCAGCTCCGCGGGCCACAACAATGAGCAGTTCTTC | CASSSAGHNNEQFF
NA | TRBJ2-1 | few | TRBV6-2/TRBV6-3 | TGTGCCAGCAGACCACGGTGGAATGAGCAGTTCTTC | CASRPRWNEQFF
TRBD2 | TRBJ2-7 | many | TRBV28 | TGTGCCAGCAGCATAGCGGGGTACTACGAGCAGTACTTC | CASSIAGYYEQYF
NA | TRBJ1-2 | few | TRBV18 | TGTGCCAGCTCACCACGTGCGGACAGCCAAAACTATGGCTACACCTTC | CASSPRADSQNYGYTF
NA | TRBJ2-3 | few | TRBV10-2 | TGCGCCAGCAGTGGGAGGTTTGGCACAGATACGCAGTATTTT | CASSGRFGTDTQYF
NA | TRBJ2-1 | few | TRBV5-1 | TGCGCCAGCAGCTTGCAGTCCACCACCATCTCCTACAATGAGCAGTTCTTC | CASSLQSTTISYNEQFF
TRBD2 | TRBJ2-1 | few | TRBV10-3 | TGTGCCATCAGTTCCGGGACTAGCGAGATCAATGAGCAGTTCTTC | CAISSGTSEINEQFF
NA | TRBJ2-5 | many | TRBV18 | TGTGCCAGCTCACCATGGCAGGGCGAAGAGACCCAGTACTTC | CASSPWQGEETQYF
TRBD2 | TRBJ2-5 | NA | TRBV12-3/TRBV12-4 | TGTGCCAGCAGTCCACTCCCTCCGGGAGGTCAAGAGACCCAGTACTTC | CASSPLPPGGQETQYF
TRBD2 | TRBJ2-1 | NA | TRBV5-1 | TGCGCCAGCAGCTTAAACCTAGCGGGGGGTGAGCAGTTCTTC | CASSLNLAGGEQFF
NA | TRBJ1-2 | NA | TRBV29-1 | TGCAGCGTTGATGAGTACAGAGGGAACTATGGCTACACCTTC | CSVDEYRGNYGYTF
NA | TRBJ1-2 | NA | TRBV5-1 | TGCGCCAGCAGCTTTGACAGTCCCCCTAACTATGGCTACACCTTC | CASSFDSPPNYGYTF
NA | TRBJ1-1 | many | TRBV5-5 | TGTGCCAGCAGCTTGATGGGCTTGAACACTGAAGCTTTCTTT | CASSLMGLNTEAFF
TRBD1 | TRBJ2-7 | few | TRBV12-3/TRBV12-4 | TGTGCCAGCAGTTTAGATGGACAGGTTAGGAACGAGCAGTACTTC | CASSLDGQVRNEQYF
NA | TRBJ2-5 | NA | TRBV20-1 | TGCAGTGCTAGGGGTGGGGATGAGACCCCGTACTTC | CSARGGDETPYF
TRBD2 | TRBJ2-1 | few | TRBV5-1 | TGCGCCAGCAGCTTGCCCCTAGCGGCCAATGAGCAGTTCTTC | CASSLPLAANEQFF
NA | TRBJ2-2 | many | TRBV11-2 | TGTGCCAGCAGCTTAGAACTAGCCAACACCGGGGAGCTGTTTTTT | CASSLELANTGELFF
NA | TRBJ2-1 | NA | TRBV29-1 | TGCAGCGTTGATTCACCCCTTAGCTACAATGAGCAGTTCTTC | CSVDSPLSYNEQFF
NA | TRBJ2-3 | NA | TRBV5-1 | TGCGCCAGCAGCTCAATAGCAGATACGCAGTATTTT | CASSSIADTQYF
TRBD2 | TRBJ2-1 | NA | TRBV24-1 | TGTGCCACCAGTGATATGAGGGGAGGGGATTACAATGAGCAGTTCTTC | CATSDMRGGDYNEQFF
TRBD2 | TRBJ2-1 | NA | TRBV7-9 | TGTGCCACCCCAGGGGCTAGCGGGAGATTGGAGTTCTTC | CATPGASGRLEFF
TRBD2 | TRBJ2-5 | few | TRBV10-3 | TGTGCCATCACTAGCGGGAGAGAGACCCAGTACTTC | CAITSGRETQYF
NA | TRBJ2-1 | few | TRBV20-1 | TGCAGTGCTAGAGGCTGGGAGAGTTGGAATGAGCAGTTCTTC | CSARGWESWNEQFF
TRBD2 | TRBJ2-7 | NA | TRBV20-1 | TGCAGTGCTACGCTAGCGGGAGGTTCCTACGAGCAGTACTTC | CSATLAGGSYEQYF
TRBD2 | TRBJ2-7 | few | TRBV7-2 | TGTGCCAGCAGCTTAACCTCTAGCGGGGGGCTCTACGAGCAGTACTTC | CASSLTSSGGLYEQYF
TRBD2 | TRBJ2-3 | NA | TRBV5-1 | TGCGCCAGCAGCTCTGTTCCTAGCGGGAGTTCAGATACGCAGTATTTT | CASSSVPSGSSDTQYF
TRBD2 | TRBJ2-1 | NA | TRBV12-3/TRBV12-4 | TGTACCAGCAGTTACCGCCGACTAGCGGCCCAGTTCTTC | CTSSYRRLAAQFF
NA | TRBJ2-1 | NA | TRBV7-6 | TGTGCCAGCAGCTCAGGACACACCTCCTACAATGAGCAGTTCTTC | CASSSGHTSYNEQFF
TRBD1 | TRBJ2-1 | many | TRBV12-3/TRBV12-4 | TGTGCCAGCAGCAACCGACAGGGAATAATGGGCAATGAGCAGTTCTTC | CASSNRQGIMGNEQFF
NA | TRBJ2-3 | NA | TRBV12-3/TRBV12-4 | TGTGCCAGCGGCGGCGGGACCGCAGATACGCAGTATTTT | CASGGGTADTQYF
NA | TRBJ2-1 | NA | TRBV27 | TGTGCCAGCAGAGTTTCGGTCCAGCGGGTCTCCTACAATGAGCAGTTCTTC | CASRVSVQRVSYNEQFF
NA | TRBJ2-7 | NA | TRBV3-1 | TGTGCCAGCAGCCCCCGACAGGAGAAACCCCACGAGCAGTACTTC | CASSPRQEKPHEQYF
TRBD1 | TRBJ2-2 | NA | TRBV27 | TGTGCCAGCAGTCCCAGGACAGGTATCACCGGGGAGCTGTTTTTT | CASSPRTGITGELFF
TRBD2 | TRBJ2-7 | NA | TRBV20-1 | TGCAGTGCCAGTGGACTAGCGTCCATGTACGAGCAGTACTTC | CSASGLASMYEQYF
TRBD2 | TRBJ2-5 | NA | TRBV7-9 | TGTGCCAGCAGCCCGGGGACTAGCGGCTCCGCCCGGGAGACCCAGTACTTC | CASSPGTSGSARETQYF
NA | TRBJ2-5 | NA | TRBV29-1 | TGCAGCGTTGGGGGGGTTGAGACCCAGTACTTC | CSVGGVETQYF
TRBD2 | TRBJ2-1 | NA | TRBV20-1 | TGCAGTGCTAAGGGACTAGCGGGAGGAGGCTACAATGAGCAGTTCTTC | CSAKGLAGGGYNEQFF
NA | TRBJ2-2 | many | TRBV25-1 | TGTGCCAGCTCCGTCTCGAACACCGGGGAGCTGTTTTTT | CASSVSNTGELFF
NA | TRBJ2-2 | NA | TRBV5-4 | TGTGCCAGCAGCTTGAAAAGCGCGAACACCGGGGAGCTGTTTTTT | CASSLKSANTGELFF
TRBD1 | TRBJ2-7 | NA | TRBV7-2 | TGTGCCAGCAGCCCGCGGACAGGGGGAGCCTACGAGCAGTACTTC | CASSPRTGGAYEQYF
NA | TRBJ2-2 | many | TRBV7-2 | TGTGCCAGCAGCTTGACCACCGGGGAGCTGTTTTTT | CASSLTTGELFF
NA | TRBJ1-1 | NA | TRBV5-6 | TGTGCCAGCAGCTCCCTACAGGAGAACACTGAAGCTTTCTTT | CASSSLQENTEAFF
TRBD2 | TRBJ2-7 | NA | TRBV9 | TGTGCCAGCAGCGCTGAGTTGTCTAGCGGACCCTACGAGCAGTACTTC | CASSAELSSGPYEQYF